Below, 14 T cell receptor beta chains from the same sample are listed, as sequenced in a study of blood T cell repertoires in COVID-19. The assay was immunoSEQ multiplex PCR, and TCRdb's table has in-frame clones only and misses some. This sample has more than 200,000 clones; just over 85% occur once, and the top ten carry approximately 6.1%. Sequences were obtained from peripheral blood. Every receptor here comes from a man older than 75 with acute or convalescent COVID-19.

This chain uses TRBV7-2 with TRBJ2-7, with TRBD2 identical over 7 bases. V was clipped by 0 bases and J by 0 bases; unmatched bases: 5. The CDR3 has 16 residues. Germline CDR1 is SGHTA and CDR2 is FQGNSA. CDR3 sequence: CASSLAPREVSYEQYF. The CDR3 nucleotides read TGTGCCAGCAGCTTAGCGCCCCGGGAGGTCTCCTACGAGCAGTACTTC.

V and J are TRBV27 and TRBJ2-7; tentative D call: TRBD2 (5 bases). CDR3 length: 12 residues. V dropped 3 bases and J dropped 4 bases, with 7 bases sitting between them. CDR1 is MNHEY and CDR2 is SMNVEV in the germline V gene (reference sequence). The CDR3: CASSFRGYEQYF. The CDR3 region has the DNA TGTGCCAGCAGTTTCCGAGGGTACGAGCAGTACTTC.

The chain recombines TRBV10-1 with TRBJ2-5; D unresolved. Per germline, CDR1 WNHNN and CDR2 SYGVQD (reference sequence). Between the trimmed V and J ends, which lost 2 bases and 4 bases, there was a span of 14 bases. The CDR3 spans 15 residues. The chain's CDR3 is CASSEVEVRVETQYF. The CDR3 coding sequence is TGCGCCAGCAGTGAGGTAGAAGTACGGGTAGAGACCCAGTACTTC.

The V and J genes are TRBV7-9 and TRBJ1-3; D call uncertain. Germline values: CDR1 SEHNR, CDR2 FQNEAQ (reference sequence). The CDR3 contains 18 residues. Trimming shortened V by 5 bases and J by 0 bases, and 20 bases separated the two germline ends. The CDR3 sequence: CASSKGSWSGSSGNTIYF. The CDR3 region has the DNA TGTGCCAGCAGCAAGGGATCATGGAGCGGGAGCTCTGGAAACACCATATATTTT.

The V gene is TRBV27, the J gene TRBJ2-1, with a tentative D call TRBD2 (5 bases). CDR1 is MNHEY and CDR2 is SMNVEV in the germline V gene (reference sequence). Trimming removed 5 bases from V and 8 bases from J, with 13 bases in between. The CDR3 spans 13 residues. The CDR3 loop is CASSRAVGDEQFF. CDR3 nucleotide sequence: TGTGCCAGCAGTCGCGCGGTCGGGGATGAGCAGTTCTTC.

The chain employs TRBV10-2 and TRBJ2-7, with TRBD1 matching over 9 bases. Germline assignment: CDR1 WSHSY and CDR2 SAAADI. The CDR3 extends over 14 amino acids. Trimming removed 6 bases from V and 2 bases from J; junction bases left unmatched: 5. CDR3 in DNA: TGCGCCAGCAGAGGACAGGGGAGAACCTACGAGCAGTACTTC. Encoded protein: CASRGQGRTYEQYF.

The V gene is TRBV4-2, the J gene TRBJ2-1; 12 bases line up with TRBD2. CDR3 length: 14 residues. The V gene end was trimmed by 0 bases and the J gene end by 14 bases; junction bases not matched to a gene: 5. Germline CDR1 and CDR2: LGHNA and YNFKEQ. CDR3 sequence (DNA): TGTGCCAGCAGCCAAGATTTGGCTAGCGGGAGGGAGTTCTTC. Translation gives CASSQDLASGREFF.

The chain combines TRBV5-1 with TRBJ1-1; 10 positions match TRBD1. This CDR3 has 15 amino acids. The V gene end was trimmed by 4 bases and the J gene end by 2 bases; junction bases not matched to a gene: 5. The germline V gene encodes CDR1 SGHRS and CDR2 YFSETQ. As DNA, the CDR3 is TGCGCCAGCAGCCGGGACAGGGGTTCAAACACTGAAGCTTTCTTT. Protein sequence: CASSRDRGSNTEAFF. Looking up the rest from reference TRBV5-1 and TRBJ1-1 gives the full variable domain: KAGVTQTPRYLIKTRGQQVTLSCSPISGHRSVSWYQQTPGQGLQFLFEYFSETQRNKGNFPGRFSGRQFSNSRSEMNVSTLELGDSALYLCASSRDRGSNTEAFFGQGTRLTVV.

The genes are TRBV27 and TRBJ2-2, with 12 bases identical to TRBD1. V trimming: 2 bases; J trimming: 8 bases; junction bases outside the gene matches: 9. Germline V gives CDR1 MNHEY, CDR2 SMNVEV (reference sequence). The length of the CDR3 is 17 residues. CDR3 nucleotides: TGTGCCAGCAGTTTAATTTGGGGGACAGGGGGCAGGGGGGAGCTGTTTTTT. Its translation: CASSLIWGTGGRGELFF.

The chain employs TRBV5-5 and TRBJ2-3; 9 positions match TRBD1. CDR3 length equals 16 residues. Looked up from germline, CDR1 is SGHKS and CDR2 is YYEKEE (reference sequence). With 1 base clipped from V and 2 bases from J, the junction kept 5 bases outside the gene matches. CDR3 nucleotides: TGTGCCAGCAGCTTGCGACAGGGGGGTTACACAGATACGCAGTATTTT. Amino acids: CASSLRQGGYTDTQYF.

The chain carries TRBV6-6 and TRBJ1-5, with 7 bases lining up with TRBD1. The CDR3 sequence is 14 residues long. The germline gives CDR1 MNHNY, CDR2 SVGAGI (reference sequence). Trimming took 6 bases from V and 1 from J; bases not matched to a gene: 3. As DNA, the CDR3 is TGTGCCAGCAGGGGACAGAACAGCAATCAGCCCCAGCATTTT. It yields the protein CASRGQNSNQPQHF.

The chain combines TRBV6-2 or TRBV6-3 with TRBJ2-3, with 11 bases aligning to TRBD2. CDR3 length equals 18 residues. J was trimmed by 1 base and V by 5 bases; bases with no gene match: 11. CDR1 is MNHEY, CDR2 SVGEGT, per germline. Here the CDR3 reads CASSQSKLLAGGTDTQYF. As DNA, the CDR3 is TGTGCCAGCAGTCAGAGCAAGTTACTAGCGGGGGGCACAGATACGCAGTATTTT.

The chain uses TRBV6-5 and TRBJ1-5; 8 bases are a match to TRBD1. J was trimmed by 8 bases and V by 4 bases; bases with no gene match: 13. The germline gives CDR1 MNHEY, CDR2 SVGAGI. The CDR3 runs 16 residues. The CDR3, as DNA: TGTGCCAGCAGTTCCCGCCAGGGGGCGGTTAGGAAGCCCCAGCATTTT. Translation gives CASSSRQGAVRKPQHF.

V usage is TRBV2 and J usage is TRBJ1-1, with TRBD1 matching over 8 bases. CDR1 is SNHLY and CDR2 is FYNNEI in the germline V gene. CDR3 length equals 16 residues. With V trimmed by 5 bases and J by 3 bases, 11 bases remained unmatched. Here the CDR3 DNA reads TGTGCCAGCAGTTCCGGGACAGGCCGTCTGGACACTGAAGCTTTCTTT. It encodes CASSSGTGRLDTEAFF.